This TCR beta chain was sequenced for a study of blood T cell repertoires in COVID-19. At the level of the study: The study drew acute and convalescent COVID-19 samples from the United States, Italy and Spain.

Method: immunoSEQ multiplex PCR; TCRdb's copy keeps in-frame clones and lacks some. The sample yields approximately 450,000 clones, roughly 91% seen once. This clone is a singleton in its sample. This clonotype was obtained from a woman aged 25 to 39 with acute or convalescent COVID-19. Material for sequencing was peripheral blood.

CDR3 in amino acids: CASRRWIGGENYGYTF. CDR3 DNA: TGTGCCAGTAGGCGGTGGATTGGGGGCGAAAACTATGGCTACACCTTC. The rearrangement joins TRBV19 to TRBJ1-2; possible D gene TRBD1, 6 bases. Germline lookup yields CDR1 LNHDA and CDR2 SQIVND (reference sequence). The CDR3 covers 16 residues. The V gene lost 6 bases and the J gene lost 2 bases, with 19 bases spanning the gap.